The clone carrying this TCR beta chain occurred a few times. This CDR3 comprises 20 residues. The germline CDR1 and CDR2 sequences are SGHRS and YFSETQ. V lost 1 base and J lost 0; bases outside the gene matches: 13. The sample belongs to a study of cytomegalovirus exposure and HLA in healthy donors. Researchers ran the PCR with 60 Vbeta and 13 Jbeta primers. TCRdb keeps only in-frame clones here, not all; method: immunoSEQ multiplex PCR. The table has approximately 170,000 clones, about 80% seen once. Sequenced sample: PBMCs. This receptor was identified in a man between 18 and 35 years old in good health and CMV-seropositive. This sequence joins TRBV5-1 and TRBJ2-1, with 10 bases aligning to TRBD2. CDR3 region: CASSLSSGSALRSSYNEQFF. In DNA, the CDR3 is TGCGCCAGCAGCTTGTCTAGCGGGAGTGCCCTTAGGAGCTCCTACAATGAGCAGTTCTTC. Combining the CDR3 with reference TRBV5-1 and TRBJ2-1 gives the whole variable domain KAGVTQTPRYLIKTRGQQVTLSCSPISGHRSVSWYQQTPGQGLQFLFEYFSETQRNKGNFPGRFSGRQFSNSRSEMNVSTLELGDSALYLCASSLSSGSALRSSYNEQFFGPGTRLTVL.